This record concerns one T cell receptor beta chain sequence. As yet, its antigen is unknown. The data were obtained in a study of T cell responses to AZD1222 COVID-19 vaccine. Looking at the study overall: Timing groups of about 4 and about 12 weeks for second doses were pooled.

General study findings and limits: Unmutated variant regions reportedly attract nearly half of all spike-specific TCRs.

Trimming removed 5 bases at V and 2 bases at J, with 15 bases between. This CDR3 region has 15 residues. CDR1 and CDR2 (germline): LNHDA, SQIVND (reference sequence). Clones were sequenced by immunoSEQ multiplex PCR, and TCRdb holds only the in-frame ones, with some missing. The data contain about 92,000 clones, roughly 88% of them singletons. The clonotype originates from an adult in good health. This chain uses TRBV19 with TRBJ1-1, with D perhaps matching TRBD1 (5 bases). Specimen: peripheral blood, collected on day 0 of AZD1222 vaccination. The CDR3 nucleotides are TGTGCCAGTAGTGACAGTGCGGGAGGAAACACTGAAGCTTTCTTT. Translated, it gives CASSDSAGGNTEAFF.